These T cell receptor beta chains were read from a single sample in a study of cytomegalovirus exposure and HLA in healthy donors. Assay: immunoSEQ multiplex PCR; the TCRdb copy retains only in-frame clones and omits some. Of about 180,000 clones listed, roughly 76% are singletons. Material for sequencing was PBMCs. The origin of the receptors is a woman aged 18-29 years in good health and CMV-seropositive. Both conserved end residues are part of each CDR3. The order of the fields is V gene, clone size, J gene, CDR3 length, D gene, CDR3 DNA, CDR3 protein. D genes are given only for firm matches. For some rows the clone size is stated as once, few or many, or as a class when expanded; others skip it.

TRBV6-5,-,TRBJ1-6,13,-,TGTGCCACCTTCCGGGGGTATAATTCACCCCTCCACTTT,CATFRGYNSPLHF
TRBV4-2,few,TRBJ2-7,15,TRBD1,TGTGCCAGCAGCTTGCGAGGACAGGGGAGATACGAGCAGTACTTC,CASSLRGQGRYEQYF
TRBV27,-,TRBJ2-7,16,-,TGTGCCAGCAGTCCGCATAGGGGGGGGCCGCCGGGCGAGCAGTACTTC,CASSPHRGGPPGEQYF
TRBV2,-,TRBJ2-7,20,-,TGTGCCAGCAGTGAACCCAATCGAAGACAGGATGTCGGTCTATTCTACGAGCAGTACTTC,CASSEPNRRQDVGLFYEQYF
TRBV18,-,TRBJ1-1,14,-,TGTGCCAGCTCACCAGGTACAGGGCACACTGAAGCTTTCTTT,CASSPGTGHTEAFF
TRBV5-1,-,TRBJ2-5,15,TRBD2,TGCGCCAGCAGCCCCCGGACTAGCGGGGAAGAGACCCAGTACTTC,CASSPRTSGEETQYF
TRBV4-3,few,TRBJ1-2,16,TRBD1,TGCGCCAGCAGCCAAGATAGGACAGGGGGCCGGTATGGCTACACCTTC,CASSQDRTGGRYGYTF
TRBV10-1,-,TRBJ1-1,14,TRBD1,TGCGCCAGCAGTGAGTCCGGGGGGGGACAGAAAGCTTTCTTT,CASSESGGGQKAFF
TRBV19,-,TRBJ1-5,17,TRBD1,TGTGCCAGTAGGATTAAGACAGGGTCAAATAGCAATCAGCCCCAGCATTTT,CASRIKTGSNSNQPQHF
TRBV6-5,-,TRBJ2-5,14,-,TGTGCCAGCAGTGTAGACAGTATTCAAGAGACCCAGTACTTC,CASSVDSIQETQYF
TRBV2,-,TRBJ1-1,16,-,TGTGCCAGCCACAGCATCCGAGTGGCTGGGAACACTGAAGCTTTCTTT,CASHSIRVAGNTEAFF
TRBV7-6,-,TRBJ2-2,14,-,TGTGCCAGCAGCTTAGACAGGGAGACCGGGGAGCTGCTTTTT,CASSLDRETGELLF
TRBV6-5,once,TRBJ1-2,13,TRBD1,TGTGCCAGCAGTTCACAGGGGGCGTATGGCTACACCTTC,CASSSQGAYGYTF
TRBV4-1,few,TRBJ2-2,18,-,TGCGCCAGCAGCCAAGAGTTACTAACAAGTTACAACACCGGGGAGCTGTTTTTT,CASSQELLTSYNTGELFF
TRBV29-1,-,TRBJ1-2,13,-,TGCAGCGTAATTCACAGGGCCGACTATGGCTACACCTTC,CSVIHRADYGYTF
TRBV9,-,TRBJ1-1,14,-,TGTGCCAGCAGCGGACTAGGGTTAAGGGGCGGCGCTTTCTTT,CASSGLGLRGGAFF
TRBV7-8,-,TRBJ1-1,14,-,TGTGCCAGCAGCTTAGAGGGTATCGGAGGTGAAGCTTTCTTT,CASSLEGIGGEAFF
TRBV11-2,once,TRBJ1-1,16,TRBD1,TGTGCCAGCAGCTTAAGGGGACAGAGCATGAACACTGAAGCTTTCTTT,CASSLRGQSMNTEAFF
TRBV6-4,-,TRBJ2-2,15,-,TGTGCCAGCAGTGACTGGGGGGGCGACACCGGGGAGCTGTTTTTT,CASSDWGGDTGELFF
TRBV4-2,-,TRBJ1-1,16,TRBD1,TGTGCCAGCAGCCAAACTTCCGGGACAGTGAACACTGAAGCTTTCTTT,CASSQTSGTVNTEAFF
TRBV6-5,-,TRBJ1-5,13,-,TGTGCCAGCGCCCGGGGGGCGAGGCAGCCCCAGCATTTT,CASARGARQPQHF
TRBV4-2,-,TRBJ1-1,14,TRBD1,TGTGCCAGCAGCCAAAAGGGGGCATACACTGAAGCTTTCTTT,CASSQKGAYTEAFF
TRBV11-3,-,TRBJ1-1,14,-,TGTGCCAGCAGCCTGGGGGGGGTCCGCACTGAAGCTTTCTTT,CASSLGGVRTEAFF
TRBV5-6,few,TRBJ1-3,18,-,TGTGCCAGCAGCTTACCCCCCGGACAAGTGAGCTCTGGAAACACCATATATTTT,CASSLPPGQVSSGNTIYF
TRBV7-9,-,TRBJ1-2,15,TRBD1,TGTGCCAGCAGCATAACATCCGGGACAGACTATGGCTACACCTTC,CASSITSGTDYGYTF
TRBV7-2,-,TRBJ1-2,14,TRBD1,TGTGCCAGCAGCCCATCGACAGGGAACTATGGCTACACCTTC,CASSPSTGNYGYTF
TRBV9,-,TRBJ1-2,13,-,TGTGCCAGCAGCGCACCAGGGAACTATGGCTACACCTTC,CASSAPGNYGYTF
TRBV30,-,TRBJ2-3,15,TRBD1,TGTGCCTGGAGTACCGGGACAGGGAGCACAGATACGCAGTATTTT,CAWSTGTGSTDTQYF
TRBV7-2,-,TRBJ1-2,15,-,TGTGCCAGCAGCCCACACCTGCAGGCCCCCTATGGCTACACCTTC,CASSPHLQAPYGYTF
TRBV7-6,-,TRBJ2-5,15,-,TGTGCCAGCAGCTTACAGGGGACCTCCCAAGAGACCCAGTACTTC,CASSLQGTSQETQYF
TRBV4-2,-,TRBJ2-5,15,TRBD1,TGTGCCAGCAGCCCAGAGCCGGGACAGCGAGAGACCCAGTACTTC,CASSPEPGQRETQYF
TRBV10-3,-,TRBJ2-3,15,TRBD2,TGTGCCATCACCGGGACTAGCGGGGGGACAGATACGCAGTATTTT,CAITGTSGGTDTQYF
TRBV6-1,-,TRBJ2-7,14,TRBD1,TGTGCCAGCAACCCTGACAGGGACGACCACGAGCAGTACTTC,CASNPDRDDHEQYF
TRBV7-8,few,TRBJ2-3,15,-,TGTGCCAGCAGCCTCCTGGGGCCGTCCACAGATACGCAGTATTTT,CASSLLGPSTDTQYF
TRBV15,-,TRBJ2-5,15,-,TGTGCCACCAGCCCTGGTCGGGGAAACCAAGAGACCCAGTACTTC,CATSPGRGNQETQYF
TRBV11-3,-,TRBJ2-1,14,-,TGTGCCAGCAGCTTAGACTACTCCTACAATGAGCAGTTCTTC,CASSLDYSYNEQFF
TRBV2,-,TRBJ1-5,16,-,TGTGCCAGCAGTCCCGGGACACTCTATAGCAATCAGCCCCAGCATTTT,CASSPGTLYSNQPQHF
TRBV5-8,-,TRBJ1-1,14,-,TGTGCCAGCAGCTGGATGGGGGGTAACACTGAAGCTTTCTTT,CASSWMGGNTEAFF
TRBV29-1,-,TRBJ1-1,15,TRBD1,TGCAGCGTCGAAACAGGGGGCGCCCGAAACACTGAAGCTTTCTTT,CSVETGGARNTEAFF
TRBV4-3,-,TRBJ1-1,18,TRBD1,TGCGCCAGCAGCTTTCGCATGGGGACAGGACAAATGAACACTGAAGCTTTCTTT,CASSFRMGTGQMNTEAFF
TRBV29-1,many,TRBJ2-3,15,-,TGCAGCGCCCCAGATCTAGATTCTCAGCAAGATACGCAGTATTTT,CSAPDLDSQQDTQYF
TRBV28,-,TRBJ1-5,14,-,TGTGCCAGCAGGGGATACAGGAGCAATCAGCCCCAGCATTTT,CASRGYRSNQPQHF
TRBV5-6,-,TRBJ2-7,16,TRBD1,TGTGCCAGCAGCTTGGCCCGGGACAGGGTAACCTACGAGCAGTACTTC,CASSLARDRVTYEQYF
TRBV27,-,TRBJ1-1,12,TRBD1,TGTGCCAGCAGCTCACGGGACAGCGAAGCTTTCTTT,CASSSRDSEAFF
TRBV2,-,TRBJ2-7,16,TRBD2,TGTGCCAGCAGTGAAGCAAGGGAGGGACCCTCCTACGAGCAGTACTTC,CASSEAREGPSYEQYF
TRBV7-2,-,TRBJ1-2,16,TRBD1,TGTGCCAGCAGCTATACACACAGGGGGCTGGGCTATGGCTACACCTTC,CASSYTHRGLGYGYTF
TRBV4-3,-,TRBJ2-4,17,-,TGCGCCAGCAGCCAAGATGTCAGGGTAAGGGCCAAAAACATTCAGTACTTC,CASSQDVRVRAKNIQYF